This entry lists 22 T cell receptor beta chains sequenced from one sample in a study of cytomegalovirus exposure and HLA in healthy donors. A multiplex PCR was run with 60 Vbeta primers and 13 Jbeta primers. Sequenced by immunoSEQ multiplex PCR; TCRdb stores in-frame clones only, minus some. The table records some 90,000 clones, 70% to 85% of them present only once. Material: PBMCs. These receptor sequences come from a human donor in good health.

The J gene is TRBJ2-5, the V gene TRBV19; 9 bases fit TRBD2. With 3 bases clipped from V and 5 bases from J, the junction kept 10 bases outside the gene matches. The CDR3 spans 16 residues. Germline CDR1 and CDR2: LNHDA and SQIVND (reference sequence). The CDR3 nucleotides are TGTGCCAGTAGTATGGGGTCTAGCGGGATTAAGGAGACCCAGTACTTC. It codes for CASSMGSSGIKETQYF.

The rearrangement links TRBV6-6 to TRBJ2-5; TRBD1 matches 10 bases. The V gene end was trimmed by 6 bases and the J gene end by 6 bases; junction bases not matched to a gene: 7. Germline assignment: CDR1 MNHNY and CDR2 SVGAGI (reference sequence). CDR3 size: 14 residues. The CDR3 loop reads CASRDRGRGKTQYF. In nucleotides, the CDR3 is TGTGCCAGCAGAGACAGGGGGCGCGGGAAGACCCAGTACTTC.

This chain's CDR3 is CASSSISGTGGTGELFF. The CDR3 DNA is TGTGCCAGCAGCTCGATCTCCGGGACAGGGGGCACCGGGGAGCTGTTTTTT. This chain joins TRBV11-3 and TRBJ2-2; 11 positions match TRBD1. CDR3 length: 17 amino acids. CDR1 is SGHNT and CDR2 is YENEEA in the germline V gene. V was clipped by 4 bases and J by 4 bases; unmatched bases: 8.

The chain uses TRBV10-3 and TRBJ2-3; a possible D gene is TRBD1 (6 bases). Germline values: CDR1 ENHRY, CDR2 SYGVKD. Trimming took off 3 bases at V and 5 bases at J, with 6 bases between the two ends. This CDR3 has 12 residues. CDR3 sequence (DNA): TGTGCCATCAGTGAAGGGGGAGATACGCAGTATTTT. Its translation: CAISEGGDTQYF.

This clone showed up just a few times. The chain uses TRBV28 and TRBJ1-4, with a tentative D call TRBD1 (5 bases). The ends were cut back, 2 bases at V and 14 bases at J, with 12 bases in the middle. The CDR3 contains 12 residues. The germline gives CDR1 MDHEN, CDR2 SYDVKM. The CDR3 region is CASSLPGRVLFF. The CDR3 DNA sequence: TGTGCCAGCAGTTTACCGGGCAGGGTTCTGTTTTTT.

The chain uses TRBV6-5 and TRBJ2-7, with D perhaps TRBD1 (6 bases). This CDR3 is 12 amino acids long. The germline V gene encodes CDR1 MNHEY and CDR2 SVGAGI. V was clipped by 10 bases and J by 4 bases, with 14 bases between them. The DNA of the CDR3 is TGTGCCACCGGGACAAGGAGGTACGAGCAGTACTTC. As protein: CATGTRRYEQYF.

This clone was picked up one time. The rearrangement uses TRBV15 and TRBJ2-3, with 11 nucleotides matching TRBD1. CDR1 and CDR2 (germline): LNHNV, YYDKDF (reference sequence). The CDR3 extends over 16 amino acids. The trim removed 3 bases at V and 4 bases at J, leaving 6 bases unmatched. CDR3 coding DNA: TGTGCCACCAGCAGGGGACAGGGGGACGAGGCAGATACGCAGTATTTT. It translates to CATSRGQGDEADTQYF.

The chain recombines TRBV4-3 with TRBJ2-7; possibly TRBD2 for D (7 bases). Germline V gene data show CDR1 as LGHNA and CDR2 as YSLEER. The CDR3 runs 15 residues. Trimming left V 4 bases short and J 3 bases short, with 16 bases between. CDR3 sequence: CASSPLGEGDYEQYF. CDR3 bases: TGCGCCAGCAGCCCCTTAGGGGAGGGGGACTACGAGCAGTACTTC.

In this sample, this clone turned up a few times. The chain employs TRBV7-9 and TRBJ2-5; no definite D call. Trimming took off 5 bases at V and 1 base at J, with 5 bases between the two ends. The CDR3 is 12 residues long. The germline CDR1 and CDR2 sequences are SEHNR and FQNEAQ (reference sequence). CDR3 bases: TGTGCCAGCAGCCCCTCCCAAGAGACCCAGTACTTC. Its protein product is CASSPSQETQYF.

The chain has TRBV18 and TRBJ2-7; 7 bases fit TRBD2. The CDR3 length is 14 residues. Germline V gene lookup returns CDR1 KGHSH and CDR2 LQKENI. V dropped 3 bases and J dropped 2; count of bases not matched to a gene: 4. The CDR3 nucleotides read TGTGCCAGCTCACCCGGCGGGGGAGCCTACGAGCAGTACTTC. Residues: CASSPGGGAYEQYF.

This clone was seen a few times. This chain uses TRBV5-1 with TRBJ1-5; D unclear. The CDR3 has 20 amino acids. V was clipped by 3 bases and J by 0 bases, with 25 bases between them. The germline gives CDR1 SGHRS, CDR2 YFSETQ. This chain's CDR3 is CASSSQPRRAALYSNQPQHF. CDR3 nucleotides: TGCGCCAGCAGCTCGCAGCCGCGGCGGGCAGCTCTTTATAGCAATCAGCCCCAGCATTTT.

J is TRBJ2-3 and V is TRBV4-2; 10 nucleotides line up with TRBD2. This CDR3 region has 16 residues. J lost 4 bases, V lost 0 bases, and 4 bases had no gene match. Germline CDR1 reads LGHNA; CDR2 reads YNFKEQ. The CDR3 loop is CASSQDSSGSPDTQYF. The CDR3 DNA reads TGTGCCAGCAGCCAAGATTCTAGCGGGAGCCCAGATACGCAGTATTTT.

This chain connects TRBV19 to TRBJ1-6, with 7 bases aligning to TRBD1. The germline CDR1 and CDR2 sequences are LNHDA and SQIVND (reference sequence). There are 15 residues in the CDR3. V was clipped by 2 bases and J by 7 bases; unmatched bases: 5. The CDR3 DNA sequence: TGTGCCAGTAGTATAAAGACAGGGCTCAATTCACCCCTCCACTTT. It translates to CASSIKTGLNSPLHF.

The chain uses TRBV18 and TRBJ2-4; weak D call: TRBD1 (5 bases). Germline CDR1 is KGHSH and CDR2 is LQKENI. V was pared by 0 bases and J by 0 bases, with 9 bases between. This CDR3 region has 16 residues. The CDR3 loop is CASSPPLTAAKNIQYF. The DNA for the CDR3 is TGTGCCAGCTCACCACCTCTGACAGCAGCCAAAAACATTCAGTACTTC.

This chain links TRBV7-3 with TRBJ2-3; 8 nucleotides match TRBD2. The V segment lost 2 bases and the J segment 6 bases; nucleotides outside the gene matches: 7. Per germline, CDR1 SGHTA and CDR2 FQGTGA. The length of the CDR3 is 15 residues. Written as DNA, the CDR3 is TGTGCCAGCAGCTTAGATCAGCGGGAGCTTGATACGCAGTATTTT. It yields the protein CASSLDQRELDTQYF.

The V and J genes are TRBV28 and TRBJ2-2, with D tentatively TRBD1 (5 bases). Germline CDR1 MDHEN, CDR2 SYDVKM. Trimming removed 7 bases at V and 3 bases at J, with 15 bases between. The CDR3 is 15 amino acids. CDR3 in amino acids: CASKVGQGDTGELFF. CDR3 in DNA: TGTGCCAGCAAAGTCGGCCAGGGCGACACCGGGGAGCTGTTTTTT.

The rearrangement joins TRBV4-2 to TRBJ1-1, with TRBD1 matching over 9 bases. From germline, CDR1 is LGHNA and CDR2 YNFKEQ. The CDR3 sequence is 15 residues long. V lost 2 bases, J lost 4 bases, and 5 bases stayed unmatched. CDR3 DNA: TGTGCCAGCAGCCAAAGGCAGACAGGGGGCACTGAAGCTTTCTTT. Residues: CASSQRQTGGTEAFF.

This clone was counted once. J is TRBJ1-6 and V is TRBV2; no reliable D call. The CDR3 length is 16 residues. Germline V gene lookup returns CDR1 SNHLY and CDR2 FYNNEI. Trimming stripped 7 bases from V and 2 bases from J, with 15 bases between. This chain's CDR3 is CASNRVGGAYNSPLHF. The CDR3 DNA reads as TGTGCCAGCAATCGCGTCGGCGGGGCCTATAATTCACCCCTCCACTTT.

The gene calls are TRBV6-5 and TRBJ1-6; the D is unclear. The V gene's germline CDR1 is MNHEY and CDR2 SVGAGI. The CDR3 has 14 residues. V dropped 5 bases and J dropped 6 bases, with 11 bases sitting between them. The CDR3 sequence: CASSGQRFNSPLHF. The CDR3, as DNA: TGTGCCAGCAGTGGGCAGAGATTTAATTCACCCCTCCACTTT.

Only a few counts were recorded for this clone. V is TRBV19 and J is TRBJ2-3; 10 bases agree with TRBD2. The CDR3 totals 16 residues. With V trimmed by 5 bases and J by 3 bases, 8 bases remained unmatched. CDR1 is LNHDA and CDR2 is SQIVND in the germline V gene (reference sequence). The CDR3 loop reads CASSPHLLAGTDTQYF. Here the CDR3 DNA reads TGTGCCAGTAGTCCTCATCTACTAGCGGGGACAGATACGCAGTATTTT. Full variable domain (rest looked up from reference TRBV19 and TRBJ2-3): DGGITQSPKYLFRKEGQNVTLSCEQNLNHDAMYWYRQDPGQGLRLIYYSQIVNDFQKGDIAEGYSVSREKKESFPLTVTSAQKNPTAFYLCASSPHLLAGTDTQYFGPGTRLTVL.

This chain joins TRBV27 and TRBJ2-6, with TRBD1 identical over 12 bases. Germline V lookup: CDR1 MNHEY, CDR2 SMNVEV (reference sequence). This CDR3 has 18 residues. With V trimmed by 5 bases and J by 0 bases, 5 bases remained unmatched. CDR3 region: CASSRGTGGASGANVLTF. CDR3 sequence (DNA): TGTGCCAGCAGTCGCGGGACAGGGGGCGCCTCTGGGGCCAACGTCCTGACTTTC.

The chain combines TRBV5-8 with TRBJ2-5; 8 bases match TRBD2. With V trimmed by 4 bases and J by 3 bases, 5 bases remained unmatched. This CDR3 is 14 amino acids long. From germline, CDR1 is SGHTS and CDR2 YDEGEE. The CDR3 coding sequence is TGTGCCAGCAGCGAAGGGACTAGGGAAGAGACCCAGTACTTC. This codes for CASSEGTREETQYF.